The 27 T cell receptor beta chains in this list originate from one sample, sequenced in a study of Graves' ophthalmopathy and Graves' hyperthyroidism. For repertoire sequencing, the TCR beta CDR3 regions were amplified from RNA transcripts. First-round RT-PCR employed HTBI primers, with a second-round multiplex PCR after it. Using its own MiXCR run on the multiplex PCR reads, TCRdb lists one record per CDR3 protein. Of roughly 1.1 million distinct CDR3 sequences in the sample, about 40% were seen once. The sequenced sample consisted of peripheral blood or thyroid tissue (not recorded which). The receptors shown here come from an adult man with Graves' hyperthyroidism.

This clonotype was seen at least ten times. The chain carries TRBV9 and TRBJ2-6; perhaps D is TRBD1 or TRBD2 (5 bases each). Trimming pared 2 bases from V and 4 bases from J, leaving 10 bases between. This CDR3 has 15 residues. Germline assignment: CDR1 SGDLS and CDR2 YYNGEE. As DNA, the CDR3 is TGTGCCAGCAGCGTTGGGACCCTCGGGGCCAACGTCCTGACTTTC. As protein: CASSVGTLGANVLTF.

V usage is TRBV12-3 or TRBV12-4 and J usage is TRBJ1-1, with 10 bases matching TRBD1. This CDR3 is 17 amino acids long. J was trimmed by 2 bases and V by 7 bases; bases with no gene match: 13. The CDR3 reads CASIPEPGQGPNTEAFF. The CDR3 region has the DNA TGTGCCAGCATCCCGGAACCGGGACAGGGGCCTAACACTGAAGCTTTCTTT.

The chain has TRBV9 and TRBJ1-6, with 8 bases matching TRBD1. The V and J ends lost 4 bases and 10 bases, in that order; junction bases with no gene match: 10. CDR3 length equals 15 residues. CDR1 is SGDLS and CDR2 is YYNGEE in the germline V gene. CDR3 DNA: TGTGCCAGCAGCTTCTCCGACAGGGGAACGTCACCCCTCCACTTT. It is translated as CASSFSDRGTSPLHF.

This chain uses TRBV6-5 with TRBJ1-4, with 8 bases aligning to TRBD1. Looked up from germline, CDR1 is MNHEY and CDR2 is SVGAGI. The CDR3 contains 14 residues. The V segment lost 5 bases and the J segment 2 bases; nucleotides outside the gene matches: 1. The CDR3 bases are TGTGCCAGCAGTCGGGACAGGACTAATGAAAAACTGTTTTTT. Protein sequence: CASSRDRTNEKLFF.

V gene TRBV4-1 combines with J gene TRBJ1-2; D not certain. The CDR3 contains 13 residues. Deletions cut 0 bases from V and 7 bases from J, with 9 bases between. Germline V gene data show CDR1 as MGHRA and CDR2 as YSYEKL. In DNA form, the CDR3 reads TGCGCCAGCAGCCAAGATCTATTGAGTGGCTACACCTTC. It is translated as CASSQDLLSGYTF.

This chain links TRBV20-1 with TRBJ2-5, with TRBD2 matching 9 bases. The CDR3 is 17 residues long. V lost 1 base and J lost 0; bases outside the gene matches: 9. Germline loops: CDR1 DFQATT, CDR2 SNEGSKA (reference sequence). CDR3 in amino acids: CSARAGGRDMYQETQYF. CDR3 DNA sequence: TGCAGTGCTAGAGCCGGCGGGAGGGACATGTACCAAGAGACCCAGTACTTC.

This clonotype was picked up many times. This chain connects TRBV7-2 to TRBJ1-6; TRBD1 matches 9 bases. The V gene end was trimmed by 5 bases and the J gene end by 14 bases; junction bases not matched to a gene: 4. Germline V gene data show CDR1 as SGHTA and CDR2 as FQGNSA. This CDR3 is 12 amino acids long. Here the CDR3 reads CASSPQGAALHF. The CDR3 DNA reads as TGTGCCAGCAGCCCACAGGGGGCGGCCCTCCACTTT.

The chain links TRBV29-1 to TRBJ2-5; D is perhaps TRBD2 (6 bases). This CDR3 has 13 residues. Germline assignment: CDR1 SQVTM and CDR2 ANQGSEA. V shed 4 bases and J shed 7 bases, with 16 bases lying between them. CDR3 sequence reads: CSVVGGSIATQYF. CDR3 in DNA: TGCAGCGTTGTCGGGGGAAGTATTGCGACCCAGTACTTC.

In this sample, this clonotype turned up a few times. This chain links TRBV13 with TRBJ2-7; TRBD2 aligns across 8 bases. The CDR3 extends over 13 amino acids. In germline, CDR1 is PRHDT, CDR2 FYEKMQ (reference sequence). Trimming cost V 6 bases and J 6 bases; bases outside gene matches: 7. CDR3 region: CASSTRGGPEQYF. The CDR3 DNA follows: TGTGCCAGCAGTACTCGGGGGGGGCCCGAGCAGTACTTC. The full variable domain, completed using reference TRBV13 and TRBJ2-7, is AAGVIQSPRHLIKEKRETATLKCYPIPRHDTVYWYQQGPGQDPQFLISFYEKMQSDKGSIPDRFSAQQFSDYHSELNMSSLELGDSALYFCASSTRGGPEQYFGPGTRLTVT.

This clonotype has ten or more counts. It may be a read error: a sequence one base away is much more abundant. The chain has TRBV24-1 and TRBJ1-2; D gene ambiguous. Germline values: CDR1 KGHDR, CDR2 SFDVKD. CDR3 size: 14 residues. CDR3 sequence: CATSRSTSNYGHTF. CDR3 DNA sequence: TGTGCCACCAGTCGAAGTACCTCTAACTATGGCCACACCTTC.

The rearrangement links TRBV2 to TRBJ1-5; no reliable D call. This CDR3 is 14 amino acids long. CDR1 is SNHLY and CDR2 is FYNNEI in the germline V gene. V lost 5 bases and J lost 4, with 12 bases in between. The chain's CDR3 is CASSFQSGNQPQHF. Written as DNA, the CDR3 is TGTGCCAGCAGTTTTCAGTCGGGTAATCAGCCCCAGCATTTT.

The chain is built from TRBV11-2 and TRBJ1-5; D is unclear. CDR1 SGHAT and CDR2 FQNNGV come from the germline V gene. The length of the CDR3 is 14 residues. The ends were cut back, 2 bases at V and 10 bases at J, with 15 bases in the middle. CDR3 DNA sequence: TGTGCCAGCAGCTTAACCCCCTGGGATGGACCCCAGCATTTT. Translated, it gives CASSLTPWDGPQHF.

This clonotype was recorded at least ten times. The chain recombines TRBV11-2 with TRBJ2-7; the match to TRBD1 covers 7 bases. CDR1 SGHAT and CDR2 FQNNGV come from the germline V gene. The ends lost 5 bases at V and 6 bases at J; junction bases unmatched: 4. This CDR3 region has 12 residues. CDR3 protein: CASSLRDSEQYF. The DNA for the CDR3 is TGTGCCAGCAGCCTCAGGGACAGCGAGCAGTACTTC.

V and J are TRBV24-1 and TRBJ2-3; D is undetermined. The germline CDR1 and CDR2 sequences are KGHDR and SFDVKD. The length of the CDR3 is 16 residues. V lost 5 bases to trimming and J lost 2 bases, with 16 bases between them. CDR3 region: CATSGPNSPYTDTQYF. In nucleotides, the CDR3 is TGTGCCACCAGTGGGCCCAACAGTCCCTACACAGATACGCAGTATTTT.

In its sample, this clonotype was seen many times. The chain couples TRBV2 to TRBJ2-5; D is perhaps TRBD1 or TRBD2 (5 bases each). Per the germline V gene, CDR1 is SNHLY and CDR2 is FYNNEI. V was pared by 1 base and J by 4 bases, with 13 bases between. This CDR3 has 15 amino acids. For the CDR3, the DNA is TGTGCCAGCAGTGAAGGTGGGGGTTTTGGAGAGACCCAGTACTTC. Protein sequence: CASSEGGGFGETQYF.

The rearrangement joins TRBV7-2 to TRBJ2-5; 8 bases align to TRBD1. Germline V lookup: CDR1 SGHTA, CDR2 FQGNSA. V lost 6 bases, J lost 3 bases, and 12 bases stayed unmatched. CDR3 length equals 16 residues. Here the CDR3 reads CASSYATGAEEETQYF. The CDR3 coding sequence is TGTGCCAGCAGTTACGCGACAGGGGCGGAGGAAGAGACCCAGTACTTC.

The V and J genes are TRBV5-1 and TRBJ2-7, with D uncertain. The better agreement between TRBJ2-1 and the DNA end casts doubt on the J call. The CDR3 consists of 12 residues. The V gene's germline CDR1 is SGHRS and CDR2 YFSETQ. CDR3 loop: CASSLLQNEQFF. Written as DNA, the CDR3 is TGCGCCAGCAGCCTACTCCAGAATGAGCAGTTCTTC.

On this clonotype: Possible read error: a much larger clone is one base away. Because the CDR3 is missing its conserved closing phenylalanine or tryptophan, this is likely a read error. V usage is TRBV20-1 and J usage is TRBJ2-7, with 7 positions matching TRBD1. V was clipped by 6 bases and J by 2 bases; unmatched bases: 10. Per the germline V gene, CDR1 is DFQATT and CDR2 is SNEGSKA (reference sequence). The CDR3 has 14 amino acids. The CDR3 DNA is TGCAGTGCATCTTGGACAGGCCAGACCTACGAGCAGTACTAC. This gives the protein CSASWTGQTYEQYY.

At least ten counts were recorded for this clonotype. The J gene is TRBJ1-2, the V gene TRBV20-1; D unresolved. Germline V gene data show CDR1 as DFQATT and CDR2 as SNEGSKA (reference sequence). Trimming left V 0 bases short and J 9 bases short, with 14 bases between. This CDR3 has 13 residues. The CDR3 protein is CSARENVIWSYTF. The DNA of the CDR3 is TGCAGTGCTAGAGAGAATGTGATATGGAGCTACACCTTC.

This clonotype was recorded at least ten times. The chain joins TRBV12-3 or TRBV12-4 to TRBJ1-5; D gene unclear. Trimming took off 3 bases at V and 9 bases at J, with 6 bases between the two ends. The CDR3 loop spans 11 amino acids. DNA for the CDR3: TGTGCCAGCAGTTTGGGGTCGCCCCAGCATTTT. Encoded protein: CASSLGSPQHF.

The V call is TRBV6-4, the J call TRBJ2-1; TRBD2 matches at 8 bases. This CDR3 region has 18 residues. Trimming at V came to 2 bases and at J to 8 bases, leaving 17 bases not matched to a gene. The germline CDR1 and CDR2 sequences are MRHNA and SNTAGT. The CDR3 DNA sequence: TGTGCCAGCAGTGACGACAGTTGGGAGAGCGGGAGAGTTGATGAGCAGTTCTTC. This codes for CASSDDSWESGRVDEQFF.

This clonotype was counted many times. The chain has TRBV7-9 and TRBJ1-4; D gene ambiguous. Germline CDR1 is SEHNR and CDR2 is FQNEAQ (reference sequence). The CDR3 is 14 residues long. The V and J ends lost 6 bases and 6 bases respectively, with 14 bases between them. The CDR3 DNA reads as TGTGCCAGCAGGCCAGAAGGAACACATGAAAAACTGTTTTTT. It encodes CASRPEGTHEKLFF.

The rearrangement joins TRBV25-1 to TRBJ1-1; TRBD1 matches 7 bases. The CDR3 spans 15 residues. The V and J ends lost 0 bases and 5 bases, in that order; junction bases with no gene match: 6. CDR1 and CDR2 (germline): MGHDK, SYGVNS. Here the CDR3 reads CASSEYKAGGTEAFF. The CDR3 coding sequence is TGTGCCAGCAGTGAATATAAGGCAGGGGGGACTGAAGCTTTCTTT.

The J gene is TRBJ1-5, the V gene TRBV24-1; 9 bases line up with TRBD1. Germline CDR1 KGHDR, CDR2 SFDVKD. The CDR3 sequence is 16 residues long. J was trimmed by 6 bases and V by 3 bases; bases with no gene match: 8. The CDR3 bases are TGTGCCACCAGTGATGCCGGACAGGGGACGCGTCAGCCCCAGCATTTT. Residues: CATSDAGQGTRQPQHF.

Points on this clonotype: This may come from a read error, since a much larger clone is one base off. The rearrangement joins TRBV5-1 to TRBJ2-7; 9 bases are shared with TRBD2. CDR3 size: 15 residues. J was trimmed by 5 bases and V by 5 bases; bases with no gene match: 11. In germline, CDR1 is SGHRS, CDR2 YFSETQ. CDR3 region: CASRDRAGGWDEQYF. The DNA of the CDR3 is TGCGCCAGCAGGGACCGAGCGGGAGGATGGGACGAGCAGTACTTC.

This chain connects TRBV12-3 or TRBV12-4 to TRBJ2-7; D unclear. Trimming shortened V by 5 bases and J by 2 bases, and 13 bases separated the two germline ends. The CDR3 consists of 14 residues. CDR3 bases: TGTGCCAGCAGTCCAGGATGGAGCACCTACGAGCAGTACTTC. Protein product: CASSPGWSTYEQYF.

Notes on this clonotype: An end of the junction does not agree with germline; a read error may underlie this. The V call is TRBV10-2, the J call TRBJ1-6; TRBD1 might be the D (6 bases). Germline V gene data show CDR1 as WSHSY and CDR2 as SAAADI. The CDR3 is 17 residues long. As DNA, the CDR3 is TGTGTCAGCAGCTCCCGACAGGCGTCTATATATAATTCACCCCTCCACTTT. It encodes CVSSSRQASIYNSPLHF.